The 24 T cell receptor beta chains listed next were all sequenced from one sample in a study of cytomegalovirus exposure and HLA in healthy donors. PCR was performed using 60 Vbeta and 13 Jbeta primers. Data came from immunoSEQ multiplex PCR; TCRdb stores just in-frame clones and leaves some out. The sample records around 180,000 clones, around 79% being singletons. Sequenced sample: PBMCs. These receptors came from a woman in her 50s in good health and CMV-seronegative.

The chain has TRBV27 and TRBJ1-4, with TRBD1 identical over 9 bases. J gave up 2 bases and V 4 bases, and 14 bases lay outside the gene matches. The length of the CDR3 is 19 residues. Germline loops: CDR1 MNHEY, CDR2 SMNVEV (reference sequence). CDR3 sequence (DNA): TGTGCCAGCAGTTCCACCGGGACAGGGTTCTTAAGGACTAATGAAAAACTGTTTTTT. Its protein is CASSSTGTGFLRTNEKLFF.

The chain employs TRBV6-6 and TRBJ2-7; 7 bases are shared with TRBD2. The germline V gene has CDR1 MNHNY and CDR2 SVGAGI (reference sequence). CDR3 length: 15 residues. V gave up 6 bases and J gave up 5 bases; unmatched junction bases: 13. In DNA form, the CDR3 reads TGTGCCAGCAGCCGGGGCGTGGGGGGGTTCAACGAGCAGTACTTC. This gives the protein CASSRGVGGFNEQYF.

This chain connects TRBV29-1 to TRBJ2-1; TRBD1 aligns across 9 bases. CDR1 is SQVTM, CDR2 ANQGSEA, per germline. Trimming took 5 bases from V and 6 from J; bases not matched to a gene: 5. This CDR3 is built from 13 residues. The DNA for the CDR3 is TGCAGCGTTAAACAGGGGGCCCGCAATGAGCAGTTCTTC. This translates into CSVKQGARNEQFF.

This clone came up once. The J gene is TRBJ2-5, the V gene TRBV23-1; D is perhaps TRBD2 (5 bases). TRBV23-1 falls under the ORF class, with uncertain function. V was shortened by 4 bases and J by 3 bases, with 12 bases between the two germline ends. The CDR3 consists of 14 residues. The CDR3 nucleotides are TGCGCCAGCAGTCCAGCGGCTGGTGAAGAGACCCAGTACTTC. This gives the protein CASSPAAGEETQYF.

V is TRBV5-1 and J is TRBJ2-3; 14 positions agree with TRBD2. CDR3 size: 18 residues. CDR1 is SGHRS, CDR2 YFSETQ, per germline. V lost 2 bases, J lost 3 bases, and 8 bases stayed unmatched. CDR3 sequence (DNA): TGCGCCAGCAGCTTCCGTCCCGGGACTAGCGGGAGAACAGATACGCAGTATTTT. This codes for CASSFRPGTSGRTDTQYF. Using reference TRBV5-1 and TRBJ2-3 for the parts outside the CDR3, the full variable domain is KAGVTQTPRYLIKTRGQQVTLSCSPISGHRSVSWYQQTPGQGLQFLFEYFSETQRNKGNFPGRFSGRQFSNSRSEMNVSTLELGDSALYLCASSFRPGTSGRTDTQYFGPGTRLTVL.

This chain links TRBV14 with TRBJ1-4; 11 bases fit TRBD1. CDR3 length equals 15 residues. The germline CDR1 and CDR2 sequences are SGHDN and FVKESK. The V gene end was trimmed by 5 bases and the J gene end by 8 bases; junction bases not matched to a gene: 7. CDR3 in amino acids: CASSVGQGAYEKLFF. The DNA of the CDR3 is TGTGCCAGCAGCGTCGGACAGGGGGCATACGAAAAACTGTTTTTT.

The J gene is TRBJ2-7, the V gene TRBV29-1, with 10 bases matching TRBD2. CDR1 and CDR2 (germline): SQVTM, ANQGSEA. Losses at the gene ends were 1 base for V and 4 bases for J; bases not matched to a gene: 7. This CDR3 is built from 15 residues. The CDR3 is CSVEAPLAGEYEQYF. CDR3 DNA sequence: TGCAGCGTTGAAGCGCCCCTAGCGGGAGAGTACGAGCAGTACTTC.

The rearrangement joins TRBV19 to TRBJ1-5; weak D call: TRBD1 (6 bases). The CDR3 covers 17 residues. From germline, CDR1 is LNHDA and CDR2 SQIVND (reference sequence). V shed 3 bases and J shed 0 bases, with 15 bases lying between them. The chain's CDR3 is CASSMGQGIYSNQPQHF. The CDR3 nucleotides are TGTGCCAGTAGTATGGGGCAGGGGATTTATAGCAATCAGCCCCAGCATTTT. Based on the CDR3 plus reference TRBV19 and TRBJ1-5, the full variable domain is DGGITQSPKYLFRKEGQNVTLSCEQNLNHDAMYWYRQDPGQGLRLIYYSQIVNDFQKGDIAEGYSVSREKKESFPLTVTSAQKNPTAFYLCASSMGQGIYSNQPQHFGDGTRLSIL.

The rearrangement links TRBV5-6 to TRBJ2-2, with D maybe TRBD2 (6 bases). CDR1 is SGHDT and CDR2 is YYEEEE in the germline V gene. The CDR3 spans 11 residues. V lost 4 bases to trimming and J lost 8 bases, with 6 bases between them. The CDR3 here is CASSRGGELFF. CDR3 coding DNA: TGTGCCAGCAGCCGGGGGGGGGAGCTGTTTTTT.

The V gene is TRBV6-4, the J gene TRBJ2-6, with a weak D call TRBD2 (5 bases). The V end lost 4 bases, the J end lost 2 bases, and 6 bases lay between the germline ends. The CDR3 length is 14 residues. Germline V gene sequence: CDR1 MRHNA, CDR2 SNTAGT. DNA of the CDR3: TGTGCCAGCAGTGGGACTGCTGGGGCCAACGTCCTGACTTTC. It specifies CASSGTAGANVLTF.

The chain links TRBV2 to TRBJ1-1; D remains ambiguous. The CDR3 loop spans 13 amino acids. Germline V gives CDR1 SNHLY, CDR2 FYNNEI. Trimming removed 10 bases from V and 0 bases from J, with 12 bases in between. In DNA form, the CDR3 reads TGTGCCACCTTCCCCGGGGTGAACACTGAAGCTTTCTTT. Encoded protein: CATFPGVNTEAFF.

This chain uses TRBV18 with TRBJ2-7; tentative D call: TRBD1 (6 bases). The germline gives CDR1 KGHSH, CDR2 LQKENI. CDR3 size: 12 residues. Trimming took 6 bases from V and 9 from J, leaving 15 bases between them. Written as DNA, the CDR3 is TGTGCCAGCTCCCCTCTGAGGGGGTGGCAGTACTTC. Its translation is CASSPLRGWQYF.

The genes are TRBV5-4 and TRBJ2-7; TRBD1 agrees at 8 bases. The V segment lost 5 bases and the J segment 3 bases; nucleotides outside the gene matches: 7. The CDR3 totals 14 residues. Per the germline V gene, CDR1 is SGHNT and CDR2 is YYREEE (reference sequence). The CDR3 is CASSTGTGDYEQYF. The DNA for the CDR3 is TGTGCCAGCAGTACCGGGACAGGTGACTACGAGCAGTACTTC.

The chain is built from TRBV6-5 and TRBJ2-1, with D tentatively TRBD1 (6 bases). V shed 6 bases and J shed 10 bases, with 16 bases lying between them. CDR3 size: 13 residues. CDR1 MNHEY and CDR2 SVGAGI come from the germline V gene. The CDR3 nucleotides read TGTGCCAGCAGCTCTCGTACAGGGTGGGAGCAGTTCTTC. Protein: CASSSRTGWEQFF.

The chain uses TRBV30 and TRBJ1-2, with 9 bases identical to TRBD1. V lost 3 bases, J lost 7 bases, and 6 bases stayed unmatched. Germline CDR1 is GTSNPN and CDR2 is SVGIG (reference sequence). The CDR3 spans 13 residues. CDR3 sequence reads: CAWSAGQGSGYTF. Here the CDR3 DNA reads TGTGCCTGGAGCGCGGGACAGGGAAGTGGCTACACCTTC. Filled out from reference TRBV30 and TRBJ1-2, the complete variable domain reads SQTIHQWPATLVQPVGSPLSLECTVEGTSNPNLYWYRQAAGRGLQLLFYSVGIGQISSEVPQNLSASRPQDRQFILSSKKLLLSDSGFYLCAWSAGQGSGYTFGSGTRLTVV.

V is TRBV7-9 and J is TRBJ1-5, with a weak D call TRBD1 (5 bases). The CDR3 is made up of 12 amino acids. Looked up from germline, CDR1 is SEHNR and CDR2 is FQNEAQ (reference sequence). V was cut by 3 bases and J by 6 bases, with 6 bases left in between. The CDR3 DNA follows: TGTGCCAGCAGCTTCGACAGTCAGCCCCAGCATTTT. As protein: CASSFDSQPQHF.

The V and J genes are TRBV5-1 and TRBJ2-1; D may be TRBD1 (5 bases). Germline V gives CDR1 SGHRS, CDR2 YFSETQ. The CDR3 runs 13 residues. V shed 5 bases and J shed 8 bases, with 14 bases lying between them. DNA of the CDR3: TGCGCCAGCAGTCGGCAGGGCATCGATGAGCAGTTCTTC. Its protein is CASSRQGIDEQFF.

J is TRBJ1-5 and V is TRBV28; D uncertain. V was shortened by 3 bases and J by 7 bases, with 10 bases between the two germline ends. Per germline, CDR1 MDHEN and CDR2 SYDVKM. The length of the CDR3 is 13 residues. In DNA form, the CDR3 reads TGTGCCAGCAGTTTGGGAGTAGACCAGCCCCAGCATTTT. Translating it yields CASSLGVDQPQHF. The variable domain in full, completed from reference TRBV28 and TRBJ1-5, reads DVKVTQSSRYLVKRTGEKVFLECVQDMDHENMFWYRQDPGLGLRLIYFSYDVKMKEKGDIPEGYSVSREKKERFSLILESASTNQTSMYLCASSLGVDQPQHFGDGTRLSIL.

This chain links TRBV7-6 with TRBJ2-5; the match to TRBD2 covers 10 bases. The CDR3 spans 14 residues. Germline V gives CDR1 SGHVS, CDR2 FNYEAQ. Trimming removed 6 bases from V and 5 bases from J; junction bases left unmatched: 6. For the CDR3, the DNA is TGTGCCAGCAGTTCTAGCGGGGGCAGGGAGACCCAGTACTTC. This codes for CASSSSGGRETQYF. Full variable domain (rest looked up from reference TRBV7-6 and TRBJ2-5): GAGVSQSPRYKVTKRGQDVALRCDPISGHVSLYWYRQALGQGPEFLTYFNYEAQQDKSGLPNDRFSAERPEGSISTLTIQRTEQRDSAMYRCASSSSGGRETQYFGPGTRLLVL.

This clone was picked up one time. The chain uses TRBV28 and TRBJ1-2; D is possibly TRBD1 (6 bases). CDR1 MDHEN and CDR2 SYDVKM come from the germline V gene. Trimming pared 4 bases from V and 4 bases from J, leaving 10 bases between. The CDR3 extends over 13 amino acids. CDR3 in amino acids: CASSWGQAYGYTF. As DNA, the CDR3 is TGTGCCAGCAGTTGGGGGCAGGCCTATGGCTACACCTTC.

The CDR3 region has the DNA TGCAGCGCCACTCCGACTAGCGGGAACTACGAGCAGTACTTC. Its protein is CSATPTSGNYEQYF. This chain connects TRBV29-1 to TRBJ2-7, with TRBD2 matching over 11 bases. V was pared by 7 bases and J by 3 bases, with 8 bases of the junction left unmatched. Germline values: CDR1 SQVTM, CDR2 ANQGSEA. This CDR3 comprises 14 residues.

This clone was seen just once. V usage is TRBV4-1 and J usage is TRBJ2-1; D is possibly TRBD1 (6 bases). This CDR3 spans 16 amino acids. Germline CDR1 and CDR2: MGHRA and YSYEKL. With 4 bases removed from V and 1 base from J, the gap between germline ends came to 14 bases. Here the CDR3 reads CASSPRTARSYNEQFF. The DNA for the CDR3 is TGCGCCAGCAGCCCCAGGACAGCTAGATCCTACAATGAGCAGTTCTTC.

The V and J genes are TRBV5-1 and TRBJ2-1; 9 bases map to TRBD1. J lost 6 bases, V lost 4 bases, and 11 bases had no gene match. Germline V gives CDR1 SGHRS, CDR2 YFSETQ. The CDR3 has 16 amino acids. CDR3: CASSPGPGQGTNEQFF. Written as DNA, the CDR3 is TGCGCCAGCAGCCCCGGGCCGGGACAGGGAACCAATGAGCAGTTCTTC.

The genes are TRBV6-1 and TRBJ2-1; TRBD1 matches 10 bases. V gave up 5 bases and J gave up 7 bases; unmatched junction bases: 8. Germline CDR1 reads MNHNS; CDR2 reads SASEGT. The CDR3 covers 15 residues. The CDR3 spells CASSLRTGGGNEQFF. The CDR3 DNA reads TGTGCCAGCAGTCTTCGGACAGGGGGGGGGAATGAGCAGTTCTTC.